This TCR beta chain was observed in a study of blood T cell repertoires in COVID-19. Study at large: PBMCs, B-cell-depleted T cells, or T cells were the source of the cDNA or gDNA that made up the material.

Generated by immunoSEQ multiplex PCR, the TCRdb table keeps only in-frame clones and is missing some. This sample has 200,000 to 300,000 clones, with approximately 85% found just once. Deletions cut 5 bases from V and 12 bases from J, with 17 bases between. The CDR3 contains 13 residues. Germline CDR1 and CDR2: PRHDT and FYEKMQ (reference sequence). This clone was picked up a small number of times. Participants spanned ages about 18 to 95 years and resided in fewer than 30 US areas. Categorization into cohorts depended on clinical history that participants reported. Sequencing was done on a sample of PBMCs or T cells enriched from blood (not recorded which). The sequence derives from a woman between 45 and 60 years old with acute COVID-19. This sequence joins TRBV13 and TRBJ2-4; the D is unclear. In nucleotides, the CDR3 is TGTGCCAGCAGCCAGCCGGCAGGCTCTGGTCAGTACTTC. Protein: CASSQPAGSGQYF.